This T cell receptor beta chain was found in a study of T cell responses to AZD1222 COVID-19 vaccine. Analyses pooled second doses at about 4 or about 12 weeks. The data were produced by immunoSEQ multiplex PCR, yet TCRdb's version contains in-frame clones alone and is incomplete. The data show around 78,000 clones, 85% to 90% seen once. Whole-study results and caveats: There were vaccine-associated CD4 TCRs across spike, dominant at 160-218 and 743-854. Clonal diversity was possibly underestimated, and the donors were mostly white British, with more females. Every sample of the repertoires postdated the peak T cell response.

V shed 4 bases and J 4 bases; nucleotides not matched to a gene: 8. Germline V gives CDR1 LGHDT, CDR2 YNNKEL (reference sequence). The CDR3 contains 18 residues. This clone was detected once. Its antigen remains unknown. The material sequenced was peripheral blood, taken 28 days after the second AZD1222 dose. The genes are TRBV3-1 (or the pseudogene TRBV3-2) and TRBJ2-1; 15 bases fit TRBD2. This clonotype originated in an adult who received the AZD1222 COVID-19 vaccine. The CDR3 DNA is TGTGCCAGCAGCCGAGGACTAGCGGGGGGGCAGTGGTACAATGAGCAGTTCTTC. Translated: CASSRGLAGGQWYNEQFF.